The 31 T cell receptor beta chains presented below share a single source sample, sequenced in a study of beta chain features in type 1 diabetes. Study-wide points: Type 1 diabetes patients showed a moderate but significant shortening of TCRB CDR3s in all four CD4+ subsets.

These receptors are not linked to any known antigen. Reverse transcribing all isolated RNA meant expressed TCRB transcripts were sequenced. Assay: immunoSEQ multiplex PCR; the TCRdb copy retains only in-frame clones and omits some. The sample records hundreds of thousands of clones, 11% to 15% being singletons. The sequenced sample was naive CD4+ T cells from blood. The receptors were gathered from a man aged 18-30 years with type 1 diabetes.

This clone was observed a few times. As DNA, the CDR3 is TGCGCCAGCAGCCCGGGGTCAGCGGACTACAATGAGCAGTTCTTC. Translated: CASSPGSADYNEQFF. V usage is TRBV5-1 and J usage is TRBJ2-1; possible D gene TRBD2, 5 bases. V was pared by 4 bases and J by 3 bases, with 14 bases between. The CDR3 is 15 amino acids. Germline V gene lookup returns CDR1 SGHRS and CDR2 YFSETQ.

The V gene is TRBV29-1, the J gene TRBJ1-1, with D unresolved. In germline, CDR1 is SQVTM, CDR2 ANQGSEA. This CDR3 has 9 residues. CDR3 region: CNSTDEAFF. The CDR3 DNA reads TGCAACTCCACGGACGAAGCTTTCTTT.

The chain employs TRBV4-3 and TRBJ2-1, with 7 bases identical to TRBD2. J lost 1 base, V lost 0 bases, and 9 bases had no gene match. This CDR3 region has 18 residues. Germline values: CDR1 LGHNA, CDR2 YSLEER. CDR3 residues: CASSQDSFPGGSYNEQFF. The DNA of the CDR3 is TGCGCCAGCAGCCAAGATAGTTTTCCGGGGGGATCCTACAATGAGCAGTTCTTC.

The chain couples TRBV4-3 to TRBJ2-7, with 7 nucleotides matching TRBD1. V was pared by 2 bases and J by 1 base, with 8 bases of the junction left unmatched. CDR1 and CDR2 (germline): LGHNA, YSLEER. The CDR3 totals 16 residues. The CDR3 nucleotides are TGCGCCAGCAGCCAACTCACAGGGGAAATATCCTACGAGCAGTACTTC. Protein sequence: CASSQLTGEISYEQYF.

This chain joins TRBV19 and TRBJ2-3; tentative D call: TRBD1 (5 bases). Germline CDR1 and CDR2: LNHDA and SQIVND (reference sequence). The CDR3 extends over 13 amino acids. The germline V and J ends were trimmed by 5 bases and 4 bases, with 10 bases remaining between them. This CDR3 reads CASSSTVADTQYF. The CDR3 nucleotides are TGTGCCAGTAGTTCGACAGTCGCAGATACGCAGTATTTT. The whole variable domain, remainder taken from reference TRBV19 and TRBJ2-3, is DGGITQSPKYLFRKEGQNVTLSCEQNLNHDAMYWYRQDPGQGLRLIYYSQIVNDFQKGDIAEGYSVSREKKESFPLTVTSAQKNPTAFYLCASSSTVADTQYFGPGTRLTVL.

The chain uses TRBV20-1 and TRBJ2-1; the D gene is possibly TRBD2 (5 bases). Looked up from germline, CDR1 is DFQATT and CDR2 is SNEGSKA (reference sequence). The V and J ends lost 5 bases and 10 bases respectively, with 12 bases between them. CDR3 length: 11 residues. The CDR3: CSAPLRGEQFF. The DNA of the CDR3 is TGCAGTGCTCCACTCAGAGGGGAGCAGTTCTTC.

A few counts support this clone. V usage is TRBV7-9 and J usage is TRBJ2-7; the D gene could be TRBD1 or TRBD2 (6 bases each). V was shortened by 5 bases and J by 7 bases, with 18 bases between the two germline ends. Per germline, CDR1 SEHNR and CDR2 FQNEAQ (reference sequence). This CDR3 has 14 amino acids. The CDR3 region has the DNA TGTGCCAGCAGCCAGACAGGCGGACTATGGGAGCAGTACTTC. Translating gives CASSQTGGLWEQYF. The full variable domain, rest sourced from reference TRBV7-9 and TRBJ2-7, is DTGVSQNPRHKITKRGQNVTFRCDPISEHNRLYWYRQTLGQGPEFLTYFQNEAQLEKSRLLSDRFSAERPKGSFSTLEIQRTEQGDSAMYLCASSQTGGLWEQYFGPGTRLTVT.

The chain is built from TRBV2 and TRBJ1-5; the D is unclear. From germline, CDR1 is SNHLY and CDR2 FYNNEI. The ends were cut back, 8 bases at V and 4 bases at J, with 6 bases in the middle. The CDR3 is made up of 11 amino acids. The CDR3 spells CASGRNQPQHF. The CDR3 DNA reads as TGTGCCAGCGGGCGAAATCAGCCCCAGCATTTT.

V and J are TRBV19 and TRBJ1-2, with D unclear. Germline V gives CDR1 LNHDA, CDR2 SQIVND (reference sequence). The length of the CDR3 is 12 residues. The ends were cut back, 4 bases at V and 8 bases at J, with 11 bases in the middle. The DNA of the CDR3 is TGTGCCAGTAGTACCCAGGTTGGAGGCTACACCTTC. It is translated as CASSTQVGGYTF.

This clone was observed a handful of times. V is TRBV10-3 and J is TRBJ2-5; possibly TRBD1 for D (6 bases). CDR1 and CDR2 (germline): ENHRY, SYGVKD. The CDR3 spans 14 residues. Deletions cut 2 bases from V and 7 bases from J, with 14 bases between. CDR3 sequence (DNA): TGTGCCATCAGTGAGGGACAGCTGTGGGGGACCCAGTACTTC. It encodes CAISEGQLWGTQYF.

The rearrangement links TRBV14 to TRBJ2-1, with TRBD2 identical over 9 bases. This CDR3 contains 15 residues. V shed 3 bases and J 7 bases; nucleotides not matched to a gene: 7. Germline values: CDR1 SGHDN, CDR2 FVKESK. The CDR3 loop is CASSHSSGIANEQFF. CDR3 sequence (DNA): TGTGCCAGCAGCCATTCTAGCGGGATTGCGAATGAGCAGTTCTTC.

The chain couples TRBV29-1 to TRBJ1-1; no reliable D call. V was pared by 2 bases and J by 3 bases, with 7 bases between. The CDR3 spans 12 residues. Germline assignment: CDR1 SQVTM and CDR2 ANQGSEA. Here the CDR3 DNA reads TGCAGCGTTGAAAGGGATTACACTGAAGCTTTCTTT. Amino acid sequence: CSVERDYTEAFF.

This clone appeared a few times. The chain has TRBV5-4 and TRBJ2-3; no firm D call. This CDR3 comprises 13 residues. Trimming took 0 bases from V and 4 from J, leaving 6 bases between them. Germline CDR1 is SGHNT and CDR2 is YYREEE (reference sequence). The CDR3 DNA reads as TGTGCCAGCAGCTTGGGTCCGGCAGATACGCAGTATTTT. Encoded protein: CASSLGPADTQYF.

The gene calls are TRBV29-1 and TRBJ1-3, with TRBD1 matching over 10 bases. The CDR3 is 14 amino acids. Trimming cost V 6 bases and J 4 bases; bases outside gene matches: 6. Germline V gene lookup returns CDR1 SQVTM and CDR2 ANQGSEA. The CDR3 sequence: CSVTGGIGGNTIYF. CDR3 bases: TGCAGCGTGACAGGGGGCATAGGGGGAAACACCATATATTTT.

The CDR3 DNA follows: TGTGCCTGGAATGGGCCCGGGACAGCAAGGGGCTACGAGCAGTACTTC. The encoded protein is CAWNGPGTARGYEQYF. The chain links TRBV30 to TRBJ2-7, with 7 bases aligning to TRBD1. This CDR3 has 16 amino acids. Germline V CDR1 and CDR2: GTSNPN, SVGIG (reference sequence). Losses at the gene ends were 4 bases for V and 3 bases for J; bases not matched to a gene: 15.

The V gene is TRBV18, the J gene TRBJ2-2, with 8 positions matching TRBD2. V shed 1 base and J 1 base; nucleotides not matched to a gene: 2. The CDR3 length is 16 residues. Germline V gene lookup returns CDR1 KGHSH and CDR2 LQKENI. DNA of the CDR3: TGTGCCAGCTCACCACGCCTAGCGGGGAACACCGGGGAGCTGTTTTTT. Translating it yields CASSPRLAGNTGELFF.

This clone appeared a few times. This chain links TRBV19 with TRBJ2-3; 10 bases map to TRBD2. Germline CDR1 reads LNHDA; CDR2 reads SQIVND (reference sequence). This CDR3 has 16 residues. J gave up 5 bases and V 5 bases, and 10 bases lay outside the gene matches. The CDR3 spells CASSPRTGTSVDTQYF. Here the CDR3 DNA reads TGTGCCAGTAGTCCGAGGACCGGGACTAGCGTAGATACGCAGTATTTT.

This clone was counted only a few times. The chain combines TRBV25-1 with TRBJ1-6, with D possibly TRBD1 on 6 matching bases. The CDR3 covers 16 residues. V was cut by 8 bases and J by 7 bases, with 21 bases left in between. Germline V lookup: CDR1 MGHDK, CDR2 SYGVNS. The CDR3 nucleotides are TGTGCCAGCGGGTCCGGGACATCCATAGTGAATTCACCCCTCCACTTT. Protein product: CASGSGTSIVNSPLHF.

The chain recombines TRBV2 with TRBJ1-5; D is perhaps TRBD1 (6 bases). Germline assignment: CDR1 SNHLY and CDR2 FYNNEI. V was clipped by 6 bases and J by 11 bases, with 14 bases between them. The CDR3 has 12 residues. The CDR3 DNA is TGTGCCAGCAGAGATGAGGGGGGGTCCCAGCATTTT. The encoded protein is CASRDEGGSQHF.

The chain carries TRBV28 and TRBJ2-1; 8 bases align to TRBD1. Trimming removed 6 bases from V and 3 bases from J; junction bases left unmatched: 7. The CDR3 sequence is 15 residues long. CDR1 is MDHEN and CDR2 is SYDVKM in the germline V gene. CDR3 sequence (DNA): TGTGCCAGCAGCGGACAGGGAGGTTACTACAATGAGCAGTTCTTC. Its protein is CASSGQGGYYNEQFF.

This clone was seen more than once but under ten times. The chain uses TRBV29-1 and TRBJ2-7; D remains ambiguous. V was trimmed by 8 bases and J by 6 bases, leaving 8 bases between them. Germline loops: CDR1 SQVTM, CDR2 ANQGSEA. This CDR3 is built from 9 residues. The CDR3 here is CSPRREQYF. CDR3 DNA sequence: TGCAGCCCCAGGCGCGAGCAGTACTTC.

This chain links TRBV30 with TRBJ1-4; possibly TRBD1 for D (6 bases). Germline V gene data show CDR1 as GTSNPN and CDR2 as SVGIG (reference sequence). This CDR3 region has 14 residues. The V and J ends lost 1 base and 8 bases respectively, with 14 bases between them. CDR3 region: CAWSGDATGEKLFF. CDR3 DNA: TGTGCCTGGAGTGGGGACGCGACAGGCGAAAAACTGTTTTTT.

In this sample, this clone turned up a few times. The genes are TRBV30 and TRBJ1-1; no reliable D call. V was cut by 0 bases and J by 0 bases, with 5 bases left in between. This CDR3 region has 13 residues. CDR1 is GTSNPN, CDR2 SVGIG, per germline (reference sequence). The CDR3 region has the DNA TGTGCCTGGAGTGTTTTTCTGAACACTGAAGCTTTCTTT. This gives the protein CAWSVFLNTEAFF.

Here the CDR3 DNA reads TGTGCCAGTAGTATTGGGTGGATTGAAGCTTTCTTT. This gives the protein CASSIGWIEAFF. This chain connects TRBV19 to TRBJ1-1; D gene ambiguous. This CDR3 region has 12 residues. Germline V gene sequence: CDR1 LNHDA, CDR2 SQIVND (reference sequence). V was pared by 3 bases and J by 7 bases, with 9 bases between.

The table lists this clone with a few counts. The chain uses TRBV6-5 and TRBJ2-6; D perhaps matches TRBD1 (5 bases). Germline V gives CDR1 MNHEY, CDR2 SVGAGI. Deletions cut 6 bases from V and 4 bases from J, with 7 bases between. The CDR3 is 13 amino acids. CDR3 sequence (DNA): TGTGCCAGCAGGGGGCTAGGGGCCAACGTCCTGACTTTC. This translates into CASRGLGANVLTF.

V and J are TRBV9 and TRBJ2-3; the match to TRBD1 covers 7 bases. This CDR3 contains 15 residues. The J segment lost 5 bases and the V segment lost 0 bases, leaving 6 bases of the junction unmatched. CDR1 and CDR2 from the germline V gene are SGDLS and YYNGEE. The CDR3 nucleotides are TGTGCCAGCAGCGTAGGGGGGACAGTCGAAGATACGCAGTATTTT. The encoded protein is CASSVGGTVEDTQYF.

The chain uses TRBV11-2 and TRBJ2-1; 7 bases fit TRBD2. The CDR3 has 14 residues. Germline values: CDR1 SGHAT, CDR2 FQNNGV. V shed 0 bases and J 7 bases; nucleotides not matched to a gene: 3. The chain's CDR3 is CASSLEVSGNEQFF. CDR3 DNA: TGTGCCAGCAGCTTAGAGGTTAGCGGGAATGAGCAGTTCTTC.

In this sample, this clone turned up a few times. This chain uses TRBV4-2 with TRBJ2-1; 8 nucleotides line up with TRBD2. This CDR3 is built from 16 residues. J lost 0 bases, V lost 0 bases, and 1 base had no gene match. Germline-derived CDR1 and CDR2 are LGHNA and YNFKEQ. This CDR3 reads CASSQELAASYNEQFF. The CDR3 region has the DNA TGTGCCAGCAGCCAAGAACTAGCGGCCTCCTACAATGAGCAGTTCTTC.

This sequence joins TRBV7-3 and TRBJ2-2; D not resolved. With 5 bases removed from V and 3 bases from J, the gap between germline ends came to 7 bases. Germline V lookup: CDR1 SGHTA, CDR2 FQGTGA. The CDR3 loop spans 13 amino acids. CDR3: CASSVDYTGELFF. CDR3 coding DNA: TGTGCCAGCAGCGTAGATTACACCGGGGAGCTGTTTTTT.

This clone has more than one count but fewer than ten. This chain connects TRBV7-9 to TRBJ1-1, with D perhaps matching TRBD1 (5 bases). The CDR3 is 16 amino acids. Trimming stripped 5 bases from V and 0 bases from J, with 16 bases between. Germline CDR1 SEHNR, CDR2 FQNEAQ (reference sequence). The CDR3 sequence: CASSLPSGVMNTEAFF. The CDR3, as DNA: TGTGCCAGCAGCCTACCTTCGGGGGTCATGAACACTGAAGCTTTCTTT.

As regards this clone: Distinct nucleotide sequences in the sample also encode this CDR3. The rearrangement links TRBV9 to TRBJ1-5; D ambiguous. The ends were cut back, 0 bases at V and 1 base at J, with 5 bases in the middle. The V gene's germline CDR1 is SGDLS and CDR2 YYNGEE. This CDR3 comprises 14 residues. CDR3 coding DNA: TGTGCCAGCAGCGTAGCGGGAAGCAATCAGCCCCAGCATTTT. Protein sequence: CASSVAGSNQPQHF.